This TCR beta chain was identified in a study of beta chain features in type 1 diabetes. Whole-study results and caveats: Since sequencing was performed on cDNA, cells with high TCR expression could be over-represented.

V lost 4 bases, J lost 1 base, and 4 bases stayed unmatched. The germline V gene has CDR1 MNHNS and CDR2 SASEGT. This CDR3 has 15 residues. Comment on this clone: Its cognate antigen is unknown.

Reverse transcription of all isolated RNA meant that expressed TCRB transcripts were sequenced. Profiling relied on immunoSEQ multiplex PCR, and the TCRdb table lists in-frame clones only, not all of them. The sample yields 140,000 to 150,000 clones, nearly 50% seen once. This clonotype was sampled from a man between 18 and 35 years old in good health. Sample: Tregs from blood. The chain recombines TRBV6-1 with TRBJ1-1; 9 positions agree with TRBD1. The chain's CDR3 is CASSAQTGGNTEAFF. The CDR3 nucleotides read TGTGCCAGCAGTGCCCAGACAGGGGGGAACACTGAAGCTTTCTTT.